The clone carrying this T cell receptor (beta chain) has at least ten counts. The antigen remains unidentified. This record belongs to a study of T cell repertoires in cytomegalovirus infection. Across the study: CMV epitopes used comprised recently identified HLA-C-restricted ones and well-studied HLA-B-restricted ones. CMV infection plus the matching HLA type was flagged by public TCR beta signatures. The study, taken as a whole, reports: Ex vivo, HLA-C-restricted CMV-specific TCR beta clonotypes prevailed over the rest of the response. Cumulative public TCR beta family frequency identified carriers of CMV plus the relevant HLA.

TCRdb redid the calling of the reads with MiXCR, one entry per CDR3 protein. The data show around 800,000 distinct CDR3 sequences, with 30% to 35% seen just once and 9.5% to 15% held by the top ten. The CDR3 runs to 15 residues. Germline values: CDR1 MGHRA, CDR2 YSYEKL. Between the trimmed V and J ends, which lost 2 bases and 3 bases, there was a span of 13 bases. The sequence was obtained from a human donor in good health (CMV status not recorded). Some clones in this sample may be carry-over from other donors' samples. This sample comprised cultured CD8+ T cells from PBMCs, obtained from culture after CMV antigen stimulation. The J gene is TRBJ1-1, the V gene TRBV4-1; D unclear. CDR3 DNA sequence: TGCGCCAGCAGCCAATTAGCTAGGGAGGACACTGAAGCTTTCTTT. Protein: CASSQLAREDTEAFF.